This note documents a single T cell receptor beta chain sequence. Its antigen is not known. This sample stems from a study of blood T cells in healthy people across ages. Study-wide findings and caveats: Naive T cell percentage showed a strong correlation with TCR beta diversity.

Each donor supplied roughly 10 milliliters of peripheral blood. Together with a sample-barcoded 5' primer, a J-beta primer mix was included in a second PCR lasting roughly 6 to 12 cycles. From the 5' RACE reads, TCRdb called clonotypes with MiXCR, one entry per CDR3 protein. The table shows roughly 730,000 distinct CDR3 sequences, with roughly 50% occurring only once. Trimming stripped 1 base from V and 3 bases from J, with 13 bases between. The CDR3 totals 15 residues. CDR1 is SGHTA and CDR2 is FQGNSA in the germline V gene. This sequence originates from a man aged 35-49 years in good health. The rearrangement joins TRBV7-2 to TRBJ2-7; D call uncertain. The sample comprised blood. CDR3 sequence: CASSLGQPQIYEQYF. The CDR3, as DNA: TGTGCCAGCAGCTTAGGGCAGCCGCAAATCTACGAGCAGTACTTC.